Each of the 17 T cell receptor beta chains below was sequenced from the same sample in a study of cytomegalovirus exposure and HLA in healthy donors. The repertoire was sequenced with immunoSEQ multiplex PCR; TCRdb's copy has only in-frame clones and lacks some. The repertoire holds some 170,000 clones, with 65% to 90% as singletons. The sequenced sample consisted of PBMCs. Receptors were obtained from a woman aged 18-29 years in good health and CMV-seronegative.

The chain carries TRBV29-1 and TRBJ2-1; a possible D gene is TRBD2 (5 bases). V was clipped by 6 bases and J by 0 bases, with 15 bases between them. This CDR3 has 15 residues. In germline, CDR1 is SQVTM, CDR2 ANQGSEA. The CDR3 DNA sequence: TGCAGCGTCGAGGGTGGGGTGAGCTCCTACAATGAGCAGTTCTTC. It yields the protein CSVEGGVSSYNEQFF.

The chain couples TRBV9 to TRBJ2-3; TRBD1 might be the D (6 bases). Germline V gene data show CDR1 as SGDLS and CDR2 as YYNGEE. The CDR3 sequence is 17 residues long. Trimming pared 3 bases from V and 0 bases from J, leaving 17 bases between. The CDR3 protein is CASSAYRDIPSTDTQYF. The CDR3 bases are TGTGCCAGCAGCGCCTATCGGGACATCCCTAGCACAGATACGCAGTATTTT.

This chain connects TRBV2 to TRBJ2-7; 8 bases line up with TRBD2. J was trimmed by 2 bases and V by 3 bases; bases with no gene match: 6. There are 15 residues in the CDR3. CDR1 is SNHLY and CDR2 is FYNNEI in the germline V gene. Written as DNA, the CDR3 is TGTGCCAGCAGTGAGTGGACTAGCAGTCCCTACGAGCAGTACTTC. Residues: CASSEWTSSPYEQYF.

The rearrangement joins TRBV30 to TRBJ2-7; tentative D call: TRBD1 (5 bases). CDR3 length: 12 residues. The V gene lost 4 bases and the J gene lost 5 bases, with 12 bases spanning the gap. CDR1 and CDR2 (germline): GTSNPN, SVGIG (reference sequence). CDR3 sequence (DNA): TGTGCCTGGAAGGGCCAGGGCAACGAGCAGTACTTC. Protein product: CAWKGQGNEQYF. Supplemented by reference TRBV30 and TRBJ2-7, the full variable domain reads SQTIHQWPATLVQPVGSPLSLECTVEGTSNPNLYWYRQAAGRGLQLLFYSVGIGQISSEVPQNLSASRPQDRQFILSSKKLLLSDSGFYLCAWKGQGNEQYFGPGTRLTVT.

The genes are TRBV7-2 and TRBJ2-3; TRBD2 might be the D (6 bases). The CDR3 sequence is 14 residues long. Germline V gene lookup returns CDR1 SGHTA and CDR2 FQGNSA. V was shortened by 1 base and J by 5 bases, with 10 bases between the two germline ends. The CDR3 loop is CASSLVGAGDTQYF. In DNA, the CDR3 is TGTGCCAGCAGCTTAGTGGGAGCGGGAGATACGCAGTATTTT.

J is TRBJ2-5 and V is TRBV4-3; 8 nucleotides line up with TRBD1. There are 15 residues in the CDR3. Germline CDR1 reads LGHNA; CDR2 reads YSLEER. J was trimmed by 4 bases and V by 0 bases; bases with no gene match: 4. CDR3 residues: CASSQDRGPGETQYF. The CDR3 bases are TGCGCCAGCAGCCAAGACAGGGGGCCTGGAGAGACCCAGTACTTC.

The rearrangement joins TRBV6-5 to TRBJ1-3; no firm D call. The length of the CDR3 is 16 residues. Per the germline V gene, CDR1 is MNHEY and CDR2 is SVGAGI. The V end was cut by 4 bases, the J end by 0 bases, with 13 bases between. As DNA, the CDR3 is TGTGCCAGCAGTTCTTATCTCCCCTACTCTGGAAACACCATATATTTT. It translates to CASSSYLPYSGNTIYF.

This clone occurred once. Here the CDR3 DNA reads TGCGCCAGCAGCACGGGACAGTTAGAGAATTCACCCCTCCACTTT. Translated, it gives CASSTGQLENSPLHF. The chain links TRBV5-1 to TRBJ1-6; the match to TRBD1 covers 7 bases. Looked up from germline, CDR1 is SGHRS and CDR2 is YFSETQ. The trim removed 4 bases at V and 7 bases at J, leaving 8 bases unmatched. CDR3 size: 15 residues.

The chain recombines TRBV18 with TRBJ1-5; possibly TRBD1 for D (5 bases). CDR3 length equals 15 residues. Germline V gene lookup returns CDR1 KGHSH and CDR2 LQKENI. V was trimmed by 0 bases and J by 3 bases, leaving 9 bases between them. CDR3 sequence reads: CASSPPDRANQPQHF. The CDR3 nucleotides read TGTGCCAGCTCACCACCTGACAGAGCCAATCAGCCCCAGCATTTT.

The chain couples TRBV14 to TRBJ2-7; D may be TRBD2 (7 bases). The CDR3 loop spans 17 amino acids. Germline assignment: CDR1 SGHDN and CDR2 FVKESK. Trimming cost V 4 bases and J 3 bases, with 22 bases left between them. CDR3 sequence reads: CASSLGSWGGFVYEQYF. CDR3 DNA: TGTGCCAGCAGCCTCGGCTCGTGGGGGGGCTTTGTCTACGAGCAGTACTTC.

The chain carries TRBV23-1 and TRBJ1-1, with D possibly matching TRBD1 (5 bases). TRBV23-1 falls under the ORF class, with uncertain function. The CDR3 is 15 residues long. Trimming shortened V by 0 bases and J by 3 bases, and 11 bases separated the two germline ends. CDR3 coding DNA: TGCGCCAGCAGTCAATCTAGGGGCCAACACACTGAAGCTTTCTTT. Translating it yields CASSQSRGQHTEAFF.

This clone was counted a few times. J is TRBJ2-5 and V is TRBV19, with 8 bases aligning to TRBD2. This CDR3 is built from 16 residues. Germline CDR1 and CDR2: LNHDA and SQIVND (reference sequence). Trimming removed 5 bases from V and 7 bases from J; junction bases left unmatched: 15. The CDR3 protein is CASSVGGTSDLGTQYF. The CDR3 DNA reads TGTGCCAGTAGTGTTGGGGGGACTAGTGATCTGGGGACCCAGTACTTC.

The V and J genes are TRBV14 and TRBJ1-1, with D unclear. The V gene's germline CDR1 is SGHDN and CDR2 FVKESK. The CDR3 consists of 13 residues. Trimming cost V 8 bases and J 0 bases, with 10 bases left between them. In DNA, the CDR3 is TGTGCCAGCGGGCCGTTTTTGAACACTGAAGCTTTCTTT. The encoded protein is CASGPFLNTEAFF.

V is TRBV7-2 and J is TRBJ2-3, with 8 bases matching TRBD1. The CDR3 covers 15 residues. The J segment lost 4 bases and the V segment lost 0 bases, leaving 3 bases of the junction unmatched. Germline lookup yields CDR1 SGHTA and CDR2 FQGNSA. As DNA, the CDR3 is TGTGCCAGCAGCTTAGCGGCAGGGGGCGCAGATACGCAGTATTTT. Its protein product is CASSLAAGGADTQYF. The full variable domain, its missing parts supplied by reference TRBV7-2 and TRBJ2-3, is GAGVSQSPSNKVTEKGKDVELRCDPISGHTALYWYRQSLGQGLEFLIYFQGNSAPDKSGLPSDRFSAERTGGSVSTLTIQRTQQEDSAVYLCASSLAAGGADTQYFGPGTRLTVL.

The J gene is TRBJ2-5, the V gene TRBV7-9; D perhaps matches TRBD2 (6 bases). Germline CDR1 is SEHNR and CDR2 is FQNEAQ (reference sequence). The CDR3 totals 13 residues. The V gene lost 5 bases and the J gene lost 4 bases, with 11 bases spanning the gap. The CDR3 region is CASSHGTSETQYF. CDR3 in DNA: TGTGCCAGCAGCCACGGGACTTCAGAGACCCAGTACTTC.

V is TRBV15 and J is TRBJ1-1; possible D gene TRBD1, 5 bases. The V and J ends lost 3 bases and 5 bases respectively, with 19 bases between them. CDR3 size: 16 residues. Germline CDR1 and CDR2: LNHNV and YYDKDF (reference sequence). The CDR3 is CATSSEFAGGGTEAFF. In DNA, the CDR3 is TGTGCCACCAGCAGCGAATTCGCCGGGGGAGGGACTGAAGCTTTCTTT.

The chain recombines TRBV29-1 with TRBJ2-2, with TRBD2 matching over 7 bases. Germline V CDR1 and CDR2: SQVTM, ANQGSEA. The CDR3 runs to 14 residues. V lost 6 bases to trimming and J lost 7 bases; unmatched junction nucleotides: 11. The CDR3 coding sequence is TGCAGCGTCCCCGCGTGGGGGGGAGGCGGGGAGCTGTTTTTT. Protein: CSVPAWGGGGELFF.